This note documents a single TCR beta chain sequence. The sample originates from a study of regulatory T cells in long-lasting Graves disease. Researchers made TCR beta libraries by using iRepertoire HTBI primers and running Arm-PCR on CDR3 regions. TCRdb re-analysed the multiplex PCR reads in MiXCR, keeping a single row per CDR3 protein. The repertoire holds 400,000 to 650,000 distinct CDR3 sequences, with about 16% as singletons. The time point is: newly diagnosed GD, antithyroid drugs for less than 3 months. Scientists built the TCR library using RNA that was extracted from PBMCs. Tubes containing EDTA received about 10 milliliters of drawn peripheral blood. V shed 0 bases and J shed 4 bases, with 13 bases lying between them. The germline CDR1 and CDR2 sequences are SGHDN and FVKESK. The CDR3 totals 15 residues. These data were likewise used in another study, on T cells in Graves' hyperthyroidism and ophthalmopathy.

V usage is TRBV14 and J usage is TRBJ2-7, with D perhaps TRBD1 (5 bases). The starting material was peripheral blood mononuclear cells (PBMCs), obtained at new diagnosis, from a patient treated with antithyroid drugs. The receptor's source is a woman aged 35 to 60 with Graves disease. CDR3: CASSQEGQGWYEQYF. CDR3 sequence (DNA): TGTGCCAGCAGCCAAGAGGGTCAGGGTTGGTACGAGCAGTACTTC.